The following is a T cell receptor (beta chain) sequence with its context. The antigen is not known. The PCR used 60 Vbeta and 13 Jbeta primers. Per the study methods: In a later analysis, tens of millions of unique TCR beta chains included roughly 11 million shared by two or more donors. Assay: immunoSEQ multiplex PCR; the TCRdb copy retains only in-frame clones and omits some. The V and J calls and the clone size are those of that table, but D and trimming were determined from the DNA. The sample comprises about 55,000 clones, over 80% of which are singletons, and roughly 1.5% rests with the top ten. This specimen belongs to a study of cytomegalovirus exposure and HLA in healthy donors. Trimming took 1 base from V and 3 from J, leaving 7 bases between them. CDR1 and CDR2 (germline): KGHSH, LQKENI. The CDR3 consists of 13 residues. The study's findings and limits: DRB1 showed the most TCR associations and HLA-C the fewest in a later analysis, as rates varied by HLA locus.

The source of this sequence is a young man in good health and CMV-seronegative. This rearrangement joins TRBV18 to TRBJ2-7; D not certain. The sequencing sample was made of PBMCs. The CDR3 coding sequence is TGTGCCAGCTCACCACGCTCCTACTACGAGCAGTACTTC. It translates to CASSPRSYYEQYF.